Below are 16 T cell receptor beta chains sequenced from a single sample in a study of chemoradiotherapy in HPV16-positive cancers. The repertoire was sequenced with immunoSEQ multiplex PCR; TCRdb's copy has only in-frame clones and lacks some. The sample has 13,000 or so clones; roughly 88% are singletons. The source was blood, collected from a patient who underwent chemoradiotherapy. The receptors stem from a human donor with HPV-associated anogenital cancer.

The J gene is TRBJ2-5, the V gene TRBV30; D call uncertain. CDR3 length: 16 amino acids. Germline values: CDR1 GTSNPN, CDR2 SVGIG (reference sequence). Trimming removed 0 bases at V and 1 base at J, with 15 bases between. The CDR3 nucleotides read TGTGCCTGGAGTGTATTAGGAGTCAGAACCCAAGAGACCCAGTACTTC. It specifies CAWSVLGVRTQETQYF. The whole variable domain, remainder taken from reference TRBV30 and TRBJ2-5, is SQTIHQWPATLVQPVGSPLSLECTVEGTSNPNLYWYRQAAGRGLQLLFYSVGIGQISSEVPQNLSASRPQDRQFILSSKKLLLSDSGFYLCAWSVLGVRTQETQYFGPGTRLLVL.

The chain carries TRBV4-1 and TRBJ2-7; D tentatively fits TRBD1 or TRBD2 (5 bases each). CDR1 is MGHRA and CDR2 is YSYEKL in the germline V gene. CDR3 length: 14 residues. The germline V and J ends were trimmed by 4 bases and 2 bases, with 12 bases remaining between them. The DNA for the CDR3 is TGCGCCAGCAGCCTCCGGGACGGTGCCTACGAGCAGTACTTC. It yields the protein CASSLRDGAYEQYF.

The chain employs TRBV2 and TRBJ2-5; D not certain. Germline assignment: CDR1 SNHLY and CDR2 FYNNEI. With 6 bases removed from V and 1 base from J, the gap between germline ends came to 3 bases. This CDR3 is 11 amino acids long. The CDR3: CASSLQETQYF. The CDR3 DNA is TGTGCCAGCAGCCTCCAAGAGACCCAGTACTTC.

V and J are TRBV2 and TRBJ2-3; unclear D gene. V lost 6 bases to trimming and J lost 10 bases, with 14 bases between them. The germline CDR1 and CDR2 sequences are SNHLY and FYNNEI. CDR3 length: 12 amino acids. The CDR3 protein is CASRARGQPQYF. DNA of the CDR3: TGTGCCAGCAGGGCTAGAGGCCAGCCGCAGTATTTT.

The genes are TRBV7-9 and TRBJ2-1; TRBD1 agrees at 8 bases. This CDR3 spans 18 amino acids. From germline, CDR1 is SEHNR and CDR2 FQNEAQ (reference sequence). V was pared by 2 bases and J by 8 bases, with 17 bases of the junction left unmatched. The CDR3 loop reads CASSLPLRLAGGFDEQFF. CDR3 coding DNA: TGTGCCAGCAGCTTACCCCTTAGGTTGGCAGGGGGCTTCGATGAGCAGTTCTTC. Supplemented by reference TRBV7-9 and TRBJ2-1, the full variable domain reads DTGVSQNPRHKITKRGQNVTFRCDPISEHNRLYWYRQTLGQGPEFLTYFQNEAQLEKSRLLSDRFSAERPKGSFSTLEIQRTEQGDSAMYLCASSLPLRLAGGFDEQFFGPGTRLTVL.

The V and J genes are TRBV5-4 and TRBJ1-2, with D possibly TRBD1 on 6 matching bases. Between the trimmed V and J ends, which lost 4 bases and 2 bases, there was a span of 12 bases. The CDR3 runs 14 residues. Germline V gene data show CDR1 as SGHNT and CDR2 as YYREEE (reference sequence). The CDR3 spells CASSTRQGNYGYTF. CDR3 coding DNA: TGTGCCAGCAGCACCCGCCAGGGGAACTATGGCTACACCTTC.

This clone has just one count. The CDR3, as DNA: TGTGCCAGCAGCTCGCGGACTAGAGAGTACAATGAGCAGTTCTTC. Protein product: CASSSRTREYNEQFF. The rearrangement joins TRBV7-9 to TRBJ2-1; 7 bases line up with TRBD2. The ends lost 4 bases at V and 4 bases at J; junction bases unmatched: 7. The CDR3 consists of 15 residues. Germline V CDR1 and CDR2: SEHNR, FQNEAQ (reference sequence).

The chain has TRBV11-3 and TRBJ1-1; no reliable D call. The CDR3 contains 13 residues. Germline V CDR1 and CDR2: SGHNT, YENEEA. The V end was cut by 0 bases, the J end by 2 bases, with 4 bases between. CDR3 DNA: TGTGCCAGCAGCTTAGAGAGTAACACTGAAGCTTTCTTT. Translation: CASSLESNTEAFF. Looking up the rest from reference TRBV11-3 and TRBJ1-1 gives the full variable domain: EAGVVQSPRYKIIEKKQPVAFWCNPISGHNTLYWYLQNLGQGPELLIRYENEEAVDDSQLPKDRFSAERLKGVDSTLKIQPAELGDSAVYLCASSLESNTEAFFGQGTRLTVV.

The chain has TRBV2 and TRBJ1-1; D is unresolved. The germline CDR1 and CDR2 sequences are SNHLY and FYNNEI. Trimming left V 8 bases short and J 7 bases short, with 11 bases between. The CDR3 is made up of 11 amino acids. The DNA for the CDR3 is TGTGCCAGCGGTTCTGCCATTGAAGCTTTCTTT. It is translated as CASGSAIEAFF. The entire variable domain, with the rest obtained from reference TRBV2 and TRBJ1-1, is as follows: EPEVTQTPSHQVTQMGQEVILRCVPISNHLYFYWYRQILGQKVEFLVSFYNNEISEKSEIFDDQFSVERPDGSNFTLKIRSTKLEDSAMYFCASGSAIEAFFGQGTRLTVV.

This chain connects TRBV19 to TRBJ1-5; 11 bases match TRBD1. The CDR3 totals 14 residues. CDR1 LNHDA and CDR2 SQIVND come from the germline V gene (reference sequence). The trim removed 4 bases at V and 8 bases at J, leaving 4 bases unmatched. Written as DNA, the CDR3 is TGTGCCAGTAGTAAGGGACAGGGGGTGAAGCCCCAGCATTTT. As protein: CASSKGQGVKPQHF.

The chain recombines TRBV9 with TRBJ2-2; D not resolved. Germline V gene data show CDR1 as SGDLS and CDR2 as YYNGEE. This CDR3 comprises 12 residues. V was clipped by 4 bases and J by 4 bases, with 5 bases between them. The CDR3 DNA sequence: TGTGCCAGCAGCCCAGGCACCGGGGAGCTGTTTTTT. Its protein is CASSPGTGELFF.

This rearrangement joins TRBV7-2 to TRBJ2-5; D ambiguous. The germline gives CDR1 SGHTA, CDR2 FQGNSA. V shed 1 base and J shed 5 bases, with 14 bases lying between them. The CDR3 is 15 residues long. The CDR3 DNA sequence: TGTGCCAGCAGCTTAGTGAAAGCGTTGGAGGAGACCCAGTACTTC. Protein product: CASSLVKALEETQYF.

This chain joins TRBV27 and TRBJ1-1; tentative D call: TRBD1 (6 bases). CDR1 is MNHEY and CDR2 is SMNVEV in the germline V gene (reference sequence). Trimming took off 4 bases at V and 6 bases at J, with 18 bases between the two ends. The length of the CDR3 is 15 residues. The CDR3: CASSSTGAWGAEAFF. In DNA, the CDR3 is TGTGCCAGCAGTTCGACGGGGGCGTGGGGCGCTGAAGCTTTCTTT.

The J gene is TRBJ1-1, the V gene TRBV30; no reliable D call. V lost 2 bases and J lost 1, with 5 bases in between. The germline CDR1 and CDR2 sequences are GTSNPN and SVGIG (reference sequence). CDR3 length equals 12 residues. CDR3 loop: CAWSSENTEAFF. The DNA for the CDR3 is TGTGCCTGGAGTTCAGAGAACACTGAAGCTTTCTTT.

The V and J genes are TRBV5-4 and TRBJ2-3; 15 bases agree with TRBD2. V was pared by 2 bases and J by 2 bases, with 9 bases of the junction left unmatched. The CDR3 spans 19 residues. Germline V gene sequence: CDR1 SGHNT, CDR2 YYREEE (reference sequence). This CDR3 reads CASSLGTSGGIQPTDTQYF. The CDR3 DNA reads as TGTGCCAGCAGCTTAGGGACTAGCGGGGGGATACAACCCACAGATACGCAGTATTTT.

This chain links TRBV6-1 with TRBJ2-1; D not certain. Germline loops: CDR1 MNHNS, CDR2 SASEGT. The CDR3 length is 16 residues. V was pared by 1 base and J by 2 bases, with 12 bases between. The CDR3 loop reads CASSEVGRIPYNEQFF. CDR3 sequence (DNA): TGTGCCAGCAGTGAAGTTGGCAGAATCCCCTACAATGAGCAGTTCTTC.